The TCR beta chain described here comes from a study of cytomegalovirus exposure and HLA in healthy donors. CDR3 length equals 19 residues. Between the trimmed V and J ends, which lost 1 base and 0 bases, there was a span of 19 bases. Germline CDR1 and CDR2: SGHAT and FQNNGV. The repertoire was sequenced with immunoSEQ multiplex PCR; TCRdb's copy has only in-frame clones and lacks some. The sample lists about 110,000 clones, 95% seen once, with 0.67% in the top ten. The clonotype originates from a woman younger than 30 in good health and CMV-seronegative. The chain uses TRBV11-2 and TRBJ1-3, with D tentatively TRBD1 (6 bases). The material sequenced was PBMCs. CDR3 in amino acids: CASSLALGAKRASGNTIYF. CDR3 nucleotide sequence: TGTGCCAGCAGCTTAGCTCTGGGGGCAAAAAGGGCCTCTGGAAACACCATATATTTT.